This T cell receptor (beta chain) was profiled in a study of T cell responses to AZD1222 COVID-19 vaccine. Study-level findings and limits: Spike-specific TCRs gained breadth and depth after people received two AZD1222 doses. Donors were mostly white British, more females; clonal diversity possibly underestimated.

Trimming took off 4 bases at V and 8 bases at J, with 15 bases between the two ends. The germline CDR1 and CDR2 sequences are ENHRY and SYGVKD. This CDR3 comprises 14 residues. To note about this clone: The antigen is not known.

Assay used: immunoSEQ multiplex PCR; TCRdb lists only in-frame clones, some missing. The table has 95,000 to 150,000 clones, 65% to 90% seen once. The source material was peripheral blood, sampled 28 days after the second AZD1222 dose. The chain combines TRBV10-3 with TRBJ2-1; D may match TRBD1 or TRBD2 (7 bases each). The sequence came from an adult who received the AZD1222 COVID-19 vaccine. CDR3 amino acids: CAISGQGGVHEQFF. The CDR3 DNA follows: TGTGCCATCAGTGGACAGGGAGGGGTTCATGAGCAGTTCTTC.